These 20 T cell receptor beta chains originate from one sample sequenced in a study of blood T cell repertoires in COVID-19. TCRdb's copy holds only in-frame clones and misses some; the assay was immunoSEQ multiplex PCR. The sample shows over 130,000 clones, 76% of them seen only once. Specimen: peripheral blood. These receptors came from a woman of 80 years or more with active or convalescent COVID-19.

The chain links TRBV21-1 to TRBJ1-4. TRBV21-1 is designated a pseudogene. This CDR3 spans 15 amino acids. CDR3 sequence (DNA): TGTGCCAGCAGCAATGCGTCCGGGACTAATGAAAAACTGTTTTTT. Protein: CASSNASGTNEKLFF.

This clone was seen a single time. The chain couples TRBV28 to TRBJ1-2; D gene ambiguous. V was shortened by 3 bases and J by 4 bases, with 6 bases between the two germline ends. Germline V CDR1 and CDR2: MDHEN, SYDVKM. The CDR3 is made up of 12 amino acids. The CDR3, as DNA: TGTGCCAGCAGTTTCAACAGCTATGGCTACACCTTC. Amino acids: CASSFNSYGYTF.

This clone occurred once. The chain has TRBV6-5 and TRBJ1-1; no clear D. Trimming took 5 bases from V and 11 from J, leaving 15 bases between them. The CDR3 has 12 residues. Germline CDR1 reads MNHEY; CDR2 reads SVGAGI. CDR3 amino acids: CASSLRAEAAFF. DNA of the CDR3: TGTGCCAGCAGTCTTCGCGCCGAAGCGGCTTTCTTT.

The V and J genes are TRBV7-2 and TRBJ1-1; no clear D. The V gene's germline CDR1 is SGHTA and CDR2 FQGNSA. Trimming stripped 2 bases from V and 7 bases from J, with 5 bases between. The CDR3 has 11 residues. The CDR3 DNA is TGTGCCAGCAGCTTATCTGTTGAAGCTTTCTTT. It codes for CASSLSVEAFF.

This chain joins TRBV5-1 and TRBJ2-3; 7 bases are shared with TRBD1. V was clipped by 5 bases and J by 2 bases; unmatched bases: 8. This CDR3 has 15 amino acids. Germline V gene lookup returns CDR1 SGHRS and CDR2 YFSETQ. CDR3 residues: CASRAGTDITDTQYF. DNA of the CDR3: TGCGCCAGCAGGGCCGGGACAGATATCACAGATACGCAGTATTTT. The full variable domain, rest sourced from reference TRBV5-1 and TRBJ2-3, is KAGVTQTPRYLIKTRGQQVTLSCSPISGHRSVSWYQQTPGQGLQFLFEYFSETQRNKGNFPGRFSGRQFSNSRSEMNVSTLELGDSALYLCASRAGTDITDTQYFGPGTRLTVL.

The V call is TRBV19, the J call TRBJ2-2; 7 positions match TRBD1. Losses at the gene ends were 6 bases for V and 3 bases for J; bases not matched to a gene: 7. Germline V gene data show CDR1 as LNHDA and CDR2 as SQIVND (reference sequence). The CDR3 runs 15 residues. The CDR3: CASRTGTVDTGELFF. CDR3 DNA sequence: TGTGCCAGTAGGACCGGGACAGTCGACACCGGGGAGCTGTTTTTT.

The chain recombines TRBV2 with TRBJ1-2, with D perhaps TRBD1 (5 bases). Germline lookup yields CDR1 SNHLY and CDR2 FYNNEI. This CDR3 region has 14 residues. The V and J ends lost 3 bases and 3 bases respectively, with 11 bases between them. Here the CDR3 reads CASSESGPYYGYTF. The CDR3 DNA is TGTGCCAGCAGTGAGTCAGGGCCCTACTATGGCTACACCTTC. Using reference TRBV2 and TRBJ1-2 for the parts outside the CDR3, the full variable domain is EPEVTQTPSHQVTQMGQEVILRCVPISNHLYFYWYRQILGQKVEFLVSFYNNEISEKSEIFDDQFSVERPDGSNFTLKIRSTKLEDSAMYFCASSESGPYYGYTFGSGTRLTVV.

This clone was detected a few times. The V gene is TRBV7-9, the J gene TRBJ1-1; possibly TRBD1 for D (5 bases). There are 15 residues in the CDR3. Trimming pared 5 bases from V and 0 bases from J, leaving 13 bases between. CDR1 and CDR2 (germline): SEHNR, FQNEAQ (reference sequence). For the CDR3, the DNA is TGTGCCAGCAGCACAGGTCGGAGAATGAACACTGAAGCTTTCTTT. Translating gives CASSTGRRMNTEAFF.

The chain uses TRBV4-2 and TRBJ2-3; 9 nucleotides agree with TRBD2. CDR1 is LGHNA, CDR2 YNFKEQ, per germline. The CDR3 is made up of 15 amino acids. V was pared by 4 bases and J by 2 bases, with 4 bases of the junction left unmatched. The CDR3 loop reads CASSPGGGDTDTQYF. The CDR3 DNA reads as TGTGCCAGCAGCCCTGGCGGGGGGGACACAGATACGCAGTATTTT.

The V gene is TRBV23-1, the J gene TRBJ1-1; D call uncertain. TRBV23-1 is annotated as an ORF whose role is uncertain. The CDR3 has 15 residues. The V end was cut by 0 bases, the J end by 0 bases, with 8 bases between. CDR3 protein: CASSQSRVVNTEAFF. For the CDR3, the DNA is TGCGCCAGCAGTCAATCGCGGGTTGTGAACACTGAAGCTTTCTTT.

This rearrangement joins TRBV7-6 to TRBJ1-1; D might be TRBD1 (5 bases). The CDR3 is made up of 13 amino acids. Germline loops: CDR1 SGHVS, CDR2 FNYEAQ. V lost 3 bases to trimming and J lost 3 bases, with 8 bases between them. The CDR3 nucleotides are TGTGCCAGCAGCTTCGGGGGGGACACTGAAGCTTTCTTT. This sequence encodes CASSFGGDTEAFF.

CDR3 protein: CASSLVSRGNPGNTIYF. The CDR3 DNA reads as TGTGCCAGCAGCTTGGTGTCTCGGGGAAACCCTGGAAACACCATATATTTT. The rearrangement links TRBV5-6 to TRBJ1-3; D remains ambiguous. Trimming stripped 0 bases from V and 2 bases from J, with 15 bases between. This CDR3 region has 17 residues. The V gene's germline CDR1 is SGHDT and CDR2 YYEEEE.

This clone was seen ten or more times. For the CDR3, the DNA is TGTGCCAGCAGTGAACGACAGAATAGCAATCAGCCCCAGCATTTT. Translated, it gives CASSERQNSNQPQHF. The chain recombines TRBV2 with TRBJ1-5; maybe TRBD1 (5 bases). Looked up from germline, CDR1 is SNHLY and CDR2 is FYNNEI. Trimming left V 2 bases short and J 0 bases short, with 8 bases between. This CDR3 has 15 amino acids.

Concerning this clone: Other DNA sequences in this specimen translate into the identical CDR3. The chain joins TRBV2 to TRBJ1-6; 8 bases fit TRBD1. CDR3 length: 13 residues. The V segment lost 7 bases and the J segment 7 bases; nucleotides outside the gene matches: 3. Germline values: CDR1 SNHLY, CDR2 FYNNEI. The CDR3 sequence is CASKDRANSPLHF. In DNA, the CDR3 is TGTGCCAGCAAGGACAGGGCGAATTCACCCCTCCACTTT.

The chain carries TRBV9 and TRBJ2-1; TRBD1 matches at 8 bases. Trimming removed 3 bases from V and 7 bases from J; junction bases left unmatched: 9. Germline CDR1 SGDLS, CDR2 YYNGEE. CDR3 size: 15 residues. CDR3 sequence: CASSAGQGRGNEQFF. The DNA for the CDR3 is TGTGCCAGCAGCGCCGGACAGGGACGGGGGAATGAGCAGTTCTTC. The variable domain in full, with the rest retrieved from reference TRBV9 and TRBJ2-1, is DSGVTQTPKHLITATGQRVTLRCSPRSGDLSVYWYQQSLDQGLQFLIQYYNGEERAKGNILERFSAQQFPDLHSELNLSSLELGDSALYFCASSAGQGRGNEQFFGPGTRLTVL.

The chain uses TRBV6-4 and TRBJ2-3, with 10 bases lining up with TRBD2. The CDR3 runs 16 residues. Trimming removed 4 bases from V and 6 bases from J; junction bases left unmatched: 10. CDR1 is MRHNA, CDR2 SNTAGT, per germline. The CDR3: CASSVSSGGRLDTQYF. The CDR3 DNA sequence: TGTGCCAGCAGTGTTTCTAGCGGGGGCCGATTGGATACGCAGTATTTT.

This clone is a singleton in its sample. The chain links TRBV10-1 to TRBJ1-1; D ambiguous. In germline, CDR1 is WNHNN, CDR2 SYGVQD (reference sequence). This CDR3 comprises 13 residues. V gave up 6 bases and J gave up 2 bases, with 10 bases separating them. For the CDR3, the DNA is TGCGCCAGCAGCTCTGGGCGAAACACTGAAGCTTTCTTT. It codes for CASSSGRNTEAFF.

The chain carries TRBV18 and TRBJ2-2, with D possibly being TRBD1 (5 bases). The germline V gene has CDR1 KGHSH and CDR2 LQKENI. V was clipped by 3 bases and J by 3 bases, with 8 bases between them. This CDR3 spans 14 amino acids. CDR3 sequence reads: CASSPGQHTGELFF. As DNA, the CDR3 is TGTGCCAGCTCACCGGGGCAGCACACCGGGGAGCTGTTTTTT.

CDR3 protein: CAWTVPSDLLNTEAFF. The CDR3 DNA reads TGTGCCTGGACGGTACCCTCGGACTTATTGAACACTGAAGCTTTCTTT. V and J are TRBV30 and TRBJ1-1; D is ambiguous. Trimming shortened V by 4 bases and J by 0 bases, and 18 bases separated the two germline ends. The CDR3 spans 16 residues. The germline CDR1 and CDR2 sequences are GTSNPN and SVGIG (reference sequence). Combining the CDR3 with reference TRBV30 and TRBJ1-1 gives the whole variable domain SQTIHQWPATLVQPVGSPLSLECTVEGTSNPNLYWYRQAAGRGLQLLFYSVGIGQISSEVPQNLSASRPQDRQFILSSKKLLLSDSGFYLCAWTVPSDLLNTEAFFGQGTRLTVV.

This chain joins TRBV9 and TRBJ2-1; D might be TRBD1 (6 bases). This CDR3 is built from 14 residues. CDR1 is SGDLS, CDR2 YYNGEE, per germline. Trimming took off 4 bases at V and 5 bases at J, with 13 bases between the two ends. The CDR3 nucleotides read TGTGCCAGCAGCTTCACCGGGACAAACAATGAGCAGTTCTTC. Residues: CASSFTGTNNEQFF.